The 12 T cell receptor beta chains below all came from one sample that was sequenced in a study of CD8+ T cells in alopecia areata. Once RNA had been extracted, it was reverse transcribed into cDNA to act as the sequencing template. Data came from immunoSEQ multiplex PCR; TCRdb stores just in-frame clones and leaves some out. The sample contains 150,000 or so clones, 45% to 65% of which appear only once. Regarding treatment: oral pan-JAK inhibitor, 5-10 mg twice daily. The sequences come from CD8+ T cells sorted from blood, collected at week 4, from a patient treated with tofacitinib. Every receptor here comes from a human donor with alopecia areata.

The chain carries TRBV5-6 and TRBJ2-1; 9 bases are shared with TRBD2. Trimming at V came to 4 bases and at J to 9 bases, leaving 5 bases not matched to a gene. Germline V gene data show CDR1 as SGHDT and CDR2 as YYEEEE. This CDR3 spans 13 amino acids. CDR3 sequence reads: CASSPGLASEQFF. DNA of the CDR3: TGTGCCAGCAGCCCCGGACTAGCGAGTGAGCAGTTCTTC.

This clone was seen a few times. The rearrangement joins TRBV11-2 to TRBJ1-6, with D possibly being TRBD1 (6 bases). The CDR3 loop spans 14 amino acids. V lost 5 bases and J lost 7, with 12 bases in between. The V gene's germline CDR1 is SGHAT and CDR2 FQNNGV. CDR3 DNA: TGTGCCAGCAGCCCCCAAACAGGGAATTCACCCCTCCACTTT. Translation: CASSPQTGNSPLHF.

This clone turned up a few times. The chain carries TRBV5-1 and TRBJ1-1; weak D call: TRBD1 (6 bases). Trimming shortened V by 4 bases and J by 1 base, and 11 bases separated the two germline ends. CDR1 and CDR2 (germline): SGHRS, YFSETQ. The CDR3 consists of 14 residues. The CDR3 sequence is CASSKGHGNTEAFF. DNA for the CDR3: TGCGCCAGCAGCAAGGGACACGGGAACACTGAAGCTTTCTTT.

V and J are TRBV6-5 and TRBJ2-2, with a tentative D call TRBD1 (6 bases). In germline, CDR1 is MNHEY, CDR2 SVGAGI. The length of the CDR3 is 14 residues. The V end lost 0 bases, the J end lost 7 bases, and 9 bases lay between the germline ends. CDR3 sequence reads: CASSYSQGLGELFF. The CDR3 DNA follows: TGTGCCAGCAGTTACTCGCAGGGGCTCGGGGAGCTGTTTTTT.

The CDR3 DNA is TGTGCCAGCAGCTTAGAACCGGGCCTCCCCGTAGGCTACACCTTC. It translates to CASSLEPGLPVGYTF. The chain joins TRBV7-8 to TRBJ1-2; D unclear. Germline lookup yields CDR1 SGHVS and CDR2 FQNEAQ. V lost 1 base and J 8 bases, leaving 17 bases between the germline ends. This CDR3 is built from 15 residues.

In nucleotides, the CDR3 is TGCGCCAGCAAGGATAACGGACAGTTTGAGCAGTACTTC. As protein: CASKDNGQFEQYF. The J gene is TRBJ2-7, the V gene TRBV5-1, with D maybe TRBD1 (6 bases). The V end lost 6 bases, the J end lost 7 bases, and 17 bases lay between the germline ends. Germline V gives CDR1 SGHRS, CDR2 YFSETQ. The CDR3 covers 13 residues.

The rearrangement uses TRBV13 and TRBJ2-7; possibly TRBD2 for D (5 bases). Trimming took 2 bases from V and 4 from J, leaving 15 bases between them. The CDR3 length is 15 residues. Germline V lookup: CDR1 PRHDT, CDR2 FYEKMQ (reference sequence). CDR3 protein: CASSLSFSGWYEQYF. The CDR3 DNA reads TGTGCCAGCAGCTTAAGTTTTTCGGGATGGTACGAGCAGTACTTC.

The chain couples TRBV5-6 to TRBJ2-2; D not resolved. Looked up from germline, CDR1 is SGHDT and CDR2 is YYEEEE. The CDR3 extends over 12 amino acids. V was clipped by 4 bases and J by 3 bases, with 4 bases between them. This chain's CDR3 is CASSDYTGELFF. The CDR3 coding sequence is TGTGCCAGCAGCGACTACACCGGGGAGCTGTTTTTT.

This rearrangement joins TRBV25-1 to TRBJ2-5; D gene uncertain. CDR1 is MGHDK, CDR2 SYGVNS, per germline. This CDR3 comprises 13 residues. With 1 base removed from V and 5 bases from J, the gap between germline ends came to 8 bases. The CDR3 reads CASSEWAPETQYF. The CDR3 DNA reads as TGTGCCAGCAGTGAATGGGCCCCTGAGACCCAGTACTTC.

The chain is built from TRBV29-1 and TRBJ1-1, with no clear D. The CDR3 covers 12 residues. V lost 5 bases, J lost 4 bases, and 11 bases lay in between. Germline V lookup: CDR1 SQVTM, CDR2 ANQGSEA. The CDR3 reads CSVRGPSTEAFF. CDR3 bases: TGCAGCGTTAGAGGCCCGAGCACTGAAGCTTTCTTT.

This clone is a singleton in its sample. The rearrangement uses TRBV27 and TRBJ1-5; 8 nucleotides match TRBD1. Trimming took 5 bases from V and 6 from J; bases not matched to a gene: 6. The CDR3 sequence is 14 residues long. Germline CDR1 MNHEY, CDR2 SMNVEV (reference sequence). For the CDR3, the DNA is TGTGCCAGCAGTGTTACAGGGGGGCGTCAGCCCCAGCATTTT. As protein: CASSVTGGRQPQHF.

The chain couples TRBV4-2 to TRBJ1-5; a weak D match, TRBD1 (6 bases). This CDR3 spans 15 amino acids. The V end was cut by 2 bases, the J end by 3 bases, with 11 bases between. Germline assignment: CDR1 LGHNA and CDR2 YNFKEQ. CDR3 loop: CASSQIPGDNQPQHF. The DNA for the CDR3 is TGTGCCAGCAGCCAAATACCAGGGGACAATCAGCCCCAGCATTTT.